The 12 T cell receptor beta chains reported below all come from one sample, sequenced in a study of yellow fever vaccine responses in identical twins (dated by TCRdb to between 2018 and 2020). The library relied on RT-PCR. For sequencing, an Illumina HiSeq 2500 was employed. TCRdb trimmed the raw reads at Q25, called clones with MiXCR and kept productive beta chains. Merged by CDR3 protein, the rows form single entries marked with the most common genes and DNA. The sample table holds 13,000 or so distinct CDR3 sequences, of which 70% to 90% were seen once. Of the sample, around 1.7% is held by the ten largest clones. The sample was T cells from blood (PBMCs), unsorted or a sorted subset (not recorded which), taken before or after yellow fever vaccination (not recorded which). The receptors come from a woman between 18 and 30 years old who received the yellow fever vaccine. Donor details come from another sample of the same person, matched by shared clones.

The chain carries TRBV6-1 and TRBJ2-5, with 11 positions matching TRBD2. Germline V lookup: CDR1 MNHNS, CDR2 SASEGT. Trimming took 4 bases from V and 1 from J; bases not matched to a gene: 2. The CDR3 totals 15 residues. The CDR3 spells CASSVLAGGQETQYF. The CDR3 bases are TGTGCCAGCAGTGTCCTAGCGGGGGGCCAAGAGACCCAGTACTTC.

This clonotype appeared a single time. In DNA form, the CDR3 reads TGCAGCGATGGGACAGGTCGGGGAGAGACCCAGTACTTC. Its translation: CSDGTGRGETQYF. The chain joins TRBV29-1 to TRBJ2-5, with 8 bases fitting TRBD1. The CDR3 runs 13 residues. Per the germline V gene, CDR1 is SQVTM and CDR2 is ANQGSEA. V lost 7 bases and J lost 4; bases outside the gene matches: 8. Full variable domain (remainder filled in from reference TRBV29-1 and TRBJ2-5): SAVISQKPSRDICQRGTSLTIQCQVDSQVTMMFWYRQQPGQSLTLIATANQGSEATYESGFVIDKFPISRPNLTFSTLTVSNMSPEDSSIYLCSDGTGRGETQYFGPGTRLLVL.

V is TRBV18 and J is TRBJ2-7, with a tentative D call TRBD2 (5 bases). The CDR3 runs to 13 residues. The V end lost 3 bases, the J end lost 4 bases, and 10 bases lay between the germline ends. CDR1 is KGHSH and CDR2 is LQKENI in the germline V gene. CDR3 region: CASSPGWEYEQYF. The DNA of the CDR3 is TGTGCCAGCTCACCGGGGTGGGAGTACGAGCAGTACTTC.

The chain has TRBV24-1 and TRBJ1-2; no clear D gene. The CDR3 is made up of 13 amino acids. With 4 bases removed from V and 1 base from J, the gap between germline ends came to 6 bases. Germline V gives CDR1 KGHDR, CDR2 SFDVKD. In DNA, the CDR3 is TGTGCCACCAGTGACCCTGTTAACTATGGCTACACCTTC. This gives the protein CATSDPVNYGYTF.

The chain employs TRBV29-1 and TRBJ2-7; D call uncertain. The CDR3 is 11 residues long. Germline V CDR1 and CDR2: SQVTM, ANQGSEA. Trimming took off 0 bases at V and 5 bases at J, with 5 bases between the two ends. The CDR3 sequence is CSVEDHDEQYF. The CDR3 DNA sequence: TGCAGCGTTGAAGACCACGACGAGCAGTACTTC.

This clonotype was seen once. The chain joins TRBV5-6 to TRBJ2-1; TRBD2 might be the D (5 bases). Trimming cost V 3 bases and J 0 bases, with 16 bases left between them. Germline lookup yields CDR1 SGHDT and CDR2 YYEEEE. The CDR3 is 17 residues long. CDR3 loop: CASSSSTGIISYNEQFF. In DNA, the CDR3 is TGTGCCAGCAGCTCATCGACCGGGATAATCTCCTACAATGAGCAGTTCTTC. The full variable domain, with the rest looked up from reference TRBV5-6 and TRBJ2-1, is DAGVTQSPTHLIKTRGQQVTLRCSPKSGHDTVSWYQQALGQGPQFIFQYYEEEERQRGNFPDRFSGHQFPNYSSELNVNALLLGDSALYLCASSSSTGIISYNEQFFGPGTRLTVL.

The chain has TRBV3-1 and TRBJ1-5; 9 bases match TRBD1. CDR1 is LGHDT, CDR2 YNNKEL, per germline (reference sequence). The junction had 5 bases not matched to a gene; V was cut back by 4 bases and J by 7 bases. This CDR3 region has 14 residues. DNA for the CDR3: TGTGCCAGCAGCCCAACAGGGGGCCACCAGCCCCAGCATTTT. The encoded protein is CASSPTGGHQPQHF.

This clonotype occurred once. The chain uses TRBV5-1 and TRBJ2-3; the D is unclear. Trimming removed 1 base from V and 0 bases from J, with 0 bases in between. Germline lookup yields CDR1 SGHRS and CDR2 YFSETQ. The CDR3 covers 12 residues. The chain's CDR3 is CASSLSTDTQYF. CDR3 DNA: TGCGCCAGCAGCTTGAGCACAGATACGCAGTATTTT.

V gene TRBV18 combines with J gene TRBJ1-1; 8 bases are shared with TRBD1. Per germline, CDR1 KGHSH and CDR2 LQKENI. The CDR3 has 16 residues. V lost 3 bases, J lost 0 bases, and 6 bases stayed unmatched. CDR3 protein: CASSPNGQGMNTEAFF. The CDR3 DNA follows: TGTGCCAGCTCACCGAATGGACAGGGTATGAACACTGAAGCTTTCTTT.

The J gene is TRBJ2-3, the V gene TRBV29-1; the D gene is possibly TRBD2 (5 bases). The CDR3 covers 12 residues. Germline V lookup: CDR1 SQVTM, CDR2 ANQGSEA. V gave up 4 bases and J gave up 5 bases, with 10 bases separating them. The CDR3 nucleotides are TGCAGCGTTGGAGGGCTAGGAGATACGCAGTATTTT. It translates to CSVGGLGDTQYF.

The chain is built from TRBV6-1 and TRBJ2-1; 9 bases align to TRBD2. Trimming removed 9 bases from V and 4 bases from J; junction bases left unmatched: 4. The CDR3 consists of 13 residues. Per the germline V gene, CDR1 is MNHNS and CDR2 is SASEGT. The CDR3: CASTREGYNEQFF. In nucleotides, the CDR3 is TGTGCCAGTACGCGGGAGGGATACAATGAGCAGTTCTTC.

This chain uses TRBV14 with TRBJ2-7; 9 bases agree with TRBD2. In germline, CDR1 is SGHDN, CDR2 FVKESK. The CDR3 spans 15 residues. V shed 3 bases and J 4 bases; nucleotides not matched to a gene: 7. The CDR3, as DNA: TGTGCCAGCAGCCAGGATGGACTAGCGACTTACGAGCAGTACTTC. This sequence encodes CASSQDGLATYEQYF.